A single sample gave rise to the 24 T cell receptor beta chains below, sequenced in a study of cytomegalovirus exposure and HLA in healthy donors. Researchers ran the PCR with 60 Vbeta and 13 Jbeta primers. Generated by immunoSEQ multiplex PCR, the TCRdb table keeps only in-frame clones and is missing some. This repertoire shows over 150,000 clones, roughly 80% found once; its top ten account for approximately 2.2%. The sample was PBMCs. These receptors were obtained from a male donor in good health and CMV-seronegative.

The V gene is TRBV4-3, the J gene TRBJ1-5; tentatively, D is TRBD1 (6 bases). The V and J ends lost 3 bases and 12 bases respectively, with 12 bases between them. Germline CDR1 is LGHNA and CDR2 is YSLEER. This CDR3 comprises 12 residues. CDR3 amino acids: CASSHLGGNQHF. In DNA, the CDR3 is TGCGCCAGCAGCCACCTAGGGGGAAACCAGCATTTT.

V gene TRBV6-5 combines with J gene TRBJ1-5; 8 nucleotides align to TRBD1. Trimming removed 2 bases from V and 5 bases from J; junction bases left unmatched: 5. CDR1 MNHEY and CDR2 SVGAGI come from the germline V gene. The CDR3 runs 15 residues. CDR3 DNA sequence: TGTGCCAGCAGTTACACCCCACAGGGGGATCAGCCCCAGCATTTT. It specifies CASSYTPQGDQPQHF.

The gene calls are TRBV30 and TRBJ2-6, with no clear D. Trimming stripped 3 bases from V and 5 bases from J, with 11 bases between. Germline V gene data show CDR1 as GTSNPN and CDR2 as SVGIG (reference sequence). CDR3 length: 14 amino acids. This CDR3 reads CAWRDPGWANVLTF. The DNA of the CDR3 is TGTGCCTGGAGAGATCCAGGCTGGGCCAACGTCCTGACTTTC.

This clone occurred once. The CDR3 spells CASSLAGRSSGNTIYF. CDR3 nucleotides: TGCGCCAGCAGCTTGGCGGGTAGGAGCTCTGGAAACACCATATATTTT. This rearrangement joins TRBV5-1 to TRBJ1-3; D not resolved. Germline assignment: CDR1 SGHRS and CDR2 YFSETQ. The ends were cut back, 0 bases at V and 0 bases at J, with 10 bases in the middle. This CDR3 has 16 residues. The variable domain in full, with the rest retrieved from reference TRBV5-1 and TRBJ1-3, is KAGVTQTPRYLIKTRGQQVTLSCSPISGHRSVSWYQQTPGQGLQFLFEYFSETQRNKGNFPGRFSGRQFSNSRSEMNVSTLELGDSALYLCASSLAGRSSGNTIYFGEGSWLTVV.

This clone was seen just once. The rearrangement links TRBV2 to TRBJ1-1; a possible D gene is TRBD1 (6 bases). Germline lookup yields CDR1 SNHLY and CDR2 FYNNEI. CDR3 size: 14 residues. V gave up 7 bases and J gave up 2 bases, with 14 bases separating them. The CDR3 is CASTTGMANTEAFF. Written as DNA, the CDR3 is TGTGCCAGCACTACAGGGATGGCAAACACTGAAGCTTTCTTT.

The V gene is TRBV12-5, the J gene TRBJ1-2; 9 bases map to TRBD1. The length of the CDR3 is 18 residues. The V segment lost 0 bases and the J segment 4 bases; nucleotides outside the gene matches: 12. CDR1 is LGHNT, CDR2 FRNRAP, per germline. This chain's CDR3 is CASGLVQGTGFPPYGYTF. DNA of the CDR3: TGTGCTAGTGGTTTGGTACAGGGGACAGGGTTTCCCCCCTATGGCTACACCTTC.

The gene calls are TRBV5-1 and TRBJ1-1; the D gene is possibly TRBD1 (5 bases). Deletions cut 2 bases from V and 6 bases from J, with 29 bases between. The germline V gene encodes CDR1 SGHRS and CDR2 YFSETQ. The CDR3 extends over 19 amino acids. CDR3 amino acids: CASSFPQDRLPLDRAEAFF. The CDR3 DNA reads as TGCGCCAGCAGCTTCCCACAGGACCGTCTACCCCTGGACCGGGCTGAAGCTTTCTTT. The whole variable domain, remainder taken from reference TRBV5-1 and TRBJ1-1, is KAGVTQTPRYLIKTRGQQVTLSCSPISGHRSVSWYQQTPGQGLQFLFEYFSETQRNKGNFPGRFSGRQFSNSRSEMNVSTLELGDSALYLCASSFPQDRLPLDRAEAFFGQGTRLTVV.

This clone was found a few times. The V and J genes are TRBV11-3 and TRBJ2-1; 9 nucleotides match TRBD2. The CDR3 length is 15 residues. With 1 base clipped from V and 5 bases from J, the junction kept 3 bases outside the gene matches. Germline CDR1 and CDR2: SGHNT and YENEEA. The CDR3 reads CASSLVAGGHNEQFF. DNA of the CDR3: TGTGCCAGCAGCTTAGTGGCGGGGGGGCACAATGAGCAGTTCTTC. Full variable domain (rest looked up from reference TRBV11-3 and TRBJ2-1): EAGVVQSPRYKIIEKKQPVAFWCNPISGHNTLYWYLQNLGQGPELLIRYENEEAVDDSQLPKDRFSAERLKGVDSTLKIQPAELGDSAVYLCASSLVAGGHNEQFFGPGTRLTVL.

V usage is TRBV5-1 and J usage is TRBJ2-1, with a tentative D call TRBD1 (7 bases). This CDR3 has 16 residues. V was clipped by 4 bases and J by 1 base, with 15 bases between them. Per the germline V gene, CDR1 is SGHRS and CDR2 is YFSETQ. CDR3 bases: TGCGCCAGCAGCCTGGGCGGGACAGATTCCTACAATGAGCAGTTCTTC. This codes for CASSLGGTDSYNEQFF.

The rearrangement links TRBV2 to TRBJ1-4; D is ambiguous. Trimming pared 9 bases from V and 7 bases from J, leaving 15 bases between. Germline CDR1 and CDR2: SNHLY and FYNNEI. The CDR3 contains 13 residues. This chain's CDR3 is CASGPGNVEKLFF. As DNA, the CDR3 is TGTGCCAGTGGCCCGGGTAATGTTGAAAAACTGTTTTTT.

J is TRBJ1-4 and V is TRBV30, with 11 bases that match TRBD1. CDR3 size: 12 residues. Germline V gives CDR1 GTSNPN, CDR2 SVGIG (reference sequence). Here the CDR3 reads CAGDRGNEKLFF. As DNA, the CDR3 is TGTGCTGGGGACAGGGGGAATGAAAAACTGTTTTTT.

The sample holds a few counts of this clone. The CDR3 bases are TGTGCCAGCAGCCCGGGGGACTTCACGACCTATGGCTACACCTTC. Translation gives CASSPGDFTTYGYTF. The chain combines TRBV7-8 with TRBJ1-2; D may be TRBD1 (5 bases). Germline-derived CDR1 and CDR2 are SGHVS and FQNEAQ. The CDR3 runs 15 residues. Trimming stripped 5 bases from V and 4 bases from J, with 17 bases between.

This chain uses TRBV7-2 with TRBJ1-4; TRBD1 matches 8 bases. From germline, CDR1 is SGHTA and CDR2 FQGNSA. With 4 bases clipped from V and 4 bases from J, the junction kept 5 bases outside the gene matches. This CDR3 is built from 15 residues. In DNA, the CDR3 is TGTGCCAGCAGCTACCAGGGGGCGATTAATGAAAAACTGTTTTTT. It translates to CASSYQGAINEKLFF.

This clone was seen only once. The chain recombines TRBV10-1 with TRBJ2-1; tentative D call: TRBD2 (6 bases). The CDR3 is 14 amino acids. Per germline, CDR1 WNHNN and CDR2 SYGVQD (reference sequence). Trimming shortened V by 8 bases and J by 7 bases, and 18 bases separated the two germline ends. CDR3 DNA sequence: TGCGCCAGCTCGGTGATGGGGGGAGTAAATGAGCAGTTCTTC. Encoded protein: CASSVMGGVNEQFF.

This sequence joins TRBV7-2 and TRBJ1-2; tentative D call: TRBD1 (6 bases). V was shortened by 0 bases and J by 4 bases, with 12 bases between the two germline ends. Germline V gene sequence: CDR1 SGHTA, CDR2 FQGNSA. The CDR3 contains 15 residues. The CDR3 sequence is CASSLAWGLGYGYTF. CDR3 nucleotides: TGTGCCAGCAGCTTAGCGTGGGGGCTGGGCTATGGCTACACCTTC.

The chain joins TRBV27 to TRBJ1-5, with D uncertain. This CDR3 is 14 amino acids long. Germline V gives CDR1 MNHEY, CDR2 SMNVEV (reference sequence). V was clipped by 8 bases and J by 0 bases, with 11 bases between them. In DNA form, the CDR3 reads TGTGCCAGCTCTTCCTTCTTTAGCAATCAGCCCCAGCATTTT. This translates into CASSSFFSNQPQHF.

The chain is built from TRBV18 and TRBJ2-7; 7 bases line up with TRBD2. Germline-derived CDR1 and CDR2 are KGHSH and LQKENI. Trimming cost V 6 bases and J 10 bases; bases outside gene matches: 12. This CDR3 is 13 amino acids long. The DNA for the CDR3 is TGTGCCAGCTCTGCAGGCGGGGGACCTAGACAGTACTTC. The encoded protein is CASSAGGGPRQYF.

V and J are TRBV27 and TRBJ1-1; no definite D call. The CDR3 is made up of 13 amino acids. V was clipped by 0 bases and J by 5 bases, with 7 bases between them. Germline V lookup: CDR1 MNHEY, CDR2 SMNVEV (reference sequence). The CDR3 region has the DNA TGTGCCAGCAGTTTATCCTTTAAAACTGAAGCTTTCTTT. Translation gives CASSLSFKTEAFF.

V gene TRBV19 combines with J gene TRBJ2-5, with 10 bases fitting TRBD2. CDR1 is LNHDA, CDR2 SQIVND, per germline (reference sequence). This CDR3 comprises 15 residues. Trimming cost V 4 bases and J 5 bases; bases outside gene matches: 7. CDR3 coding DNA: TGTGCCAGTAGTACTAGACTAGCGGGTGCTGAGACCCAGTACTTC. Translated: CASSTRLAGAETQYF.

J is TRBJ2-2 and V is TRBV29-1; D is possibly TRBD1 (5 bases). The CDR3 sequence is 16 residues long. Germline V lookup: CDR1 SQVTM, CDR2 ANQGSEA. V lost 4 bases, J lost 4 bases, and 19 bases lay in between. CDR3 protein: CSVGHIRTQGTGELFF. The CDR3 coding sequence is TGCAGCGTTGGACACATCCGGACCCAGGGCACCGGGGAGCTGTTTTTT.

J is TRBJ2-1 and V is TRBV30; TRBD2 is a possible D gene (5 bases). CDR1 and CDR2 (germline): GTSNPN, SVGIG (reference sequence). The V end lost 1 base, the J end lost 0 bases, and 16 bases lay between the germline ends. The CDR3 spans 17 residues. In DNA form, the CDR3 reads TGTGCCTGGAGTGCCTCCCTACCTGGGAGCTCCTACAATGAGCAGTTCTTC. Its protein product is CAWSASLPGSSYNEQFF.

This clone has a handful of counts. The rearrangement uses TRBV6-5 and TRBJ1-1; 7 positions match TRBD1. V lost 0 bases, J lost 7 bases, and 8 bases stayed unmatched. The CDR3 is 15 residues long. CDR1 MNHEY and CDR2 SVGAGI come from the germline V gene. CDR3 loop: CASSYSITGDSEAFF. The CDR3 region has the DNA TGTGCCAGCAGTTACTCGATCACAGGGGACAGTGAAGCTTTCTTT.

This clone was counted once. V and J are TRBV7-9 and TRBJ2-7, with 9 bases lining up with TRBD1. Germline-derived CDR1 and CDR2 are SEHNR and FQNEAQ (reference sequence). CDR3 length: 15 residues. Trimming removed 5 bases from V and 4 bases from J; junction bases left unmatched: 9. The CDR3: CASSPPGQGVYEQYF. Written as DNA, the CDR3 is TGTGCCAGCAGCCCACCGGGACAGGGAGTGTACGAGCAGTACTTC.

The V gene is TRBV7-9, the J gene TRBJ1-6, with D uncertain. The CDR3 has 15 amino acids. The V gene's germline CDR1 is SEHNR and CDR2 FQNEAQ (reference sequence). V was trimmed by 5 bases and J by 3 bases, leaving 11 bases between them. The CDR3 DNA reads TGTGCCAGCAGCCCCCGGGTGGGCTATAATTCACCCCTCCACTTT. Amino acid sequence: CASSPRVGYNSPLHF.